This T cell receptor (beta chain) was observed in a study of cytomegalovirus exposure and HLA in healthy donors. Study results and limitations: A later analysis showed that HLA-associated TCR beta chains had undergone more clonal expansion than equally common others. Cytomegalovirus association was assigned to more than 150 TCR beta chains.

PCR amplification relied on 60 Vbeta primers (plus 13 Jbeta primers). Measured with immunoSEQ multiplex PCR; TCRdb has only the in-frame clones, and not every one. The sample lists around 100,000 clones; 65% to 80% were seen once. The CDR3 contains 14 residues. Looked up from germline, CDR1 is KGHSH and CDR2 is LQKENI. V was shortened by 2 bases and J by 1 base, with 8 bases between the two germline ends. As for this clone: Antigen specificity is unknown.

This chain uses TRBV18 with TRBJ1-1; D not resolved. The source is a man aged 50 to 60 in good health and CMV-seronegative. The sample was PBMCs. CDR3 amino acids: CASSPGGWNTEAFF. The CDR3 DNA is TGTGCCAGCTCACCAGGAGGGTGGAACACTGAAGCTTTCTTT. Together with reference TRBV18 and TRBJ1-1, the CDR3 gives the full variable domain: NAGVMQNPRHLVRRRGQEARLRCSPMKGHSHVYWYRQLPEEGLKFMVYLQKENIIDESGMPKERFSAEFPKEGPSILRIQQVVRGDSAAYFCASSPGGWNTEAFFGQGTRLTVV.